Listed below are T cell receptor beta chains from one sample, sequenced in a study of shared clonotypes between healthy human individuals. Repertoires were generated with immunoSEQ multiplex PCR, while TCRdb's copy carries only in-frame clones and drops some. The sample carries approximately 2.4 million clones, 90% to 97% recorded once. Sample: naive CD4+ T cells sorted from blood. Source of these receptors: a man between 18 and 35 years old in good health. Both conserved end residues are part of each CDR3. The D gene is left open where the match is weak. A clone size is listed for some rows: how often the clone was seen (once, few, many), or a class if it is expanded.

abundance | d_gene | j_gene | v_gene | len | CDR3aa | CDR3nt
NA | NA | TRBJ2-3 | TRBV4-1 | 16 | CASSQEAAGGGDTQYF | TGCGCCAGCAGCCAAGAAGCCGCCGGGGGAGGAGATACGCAGTATTTT
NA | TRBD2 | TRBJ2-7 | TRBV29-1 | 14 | CSAGLAGTPYEQYF | TGCAGCGCGGGACTAGCGGGGACCCCATACGAGCAGTACTTC
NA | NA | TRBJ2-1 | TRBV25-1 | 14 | CASSEGLPLDEQFF | TGTGCCAGCAGTGAAGGGCTGCCCTTGGATGAGCAGTTCTTC
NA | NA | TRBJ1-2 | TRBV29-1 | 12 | CSVGGPNYGYTF | TGCAGCGTGGGGGGACCCAACTATGGCTACACCTTC
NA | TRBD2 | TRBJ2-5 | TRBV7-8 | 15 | CASSSRAGGLETQYF | TGTGCCAGCAGCTCCCGAGCGGGAGGGCTTGAGACCCAGTACTTC
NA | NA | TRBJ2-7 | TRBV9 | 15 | CASSPAWGHSYEQYF | TGTGCCAGCAGCCCTGCGTGGGGGCACTCCTACGAGCAGTACTTC
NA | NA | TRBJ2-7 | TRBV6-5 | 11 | CASTRENEQYF | TGTGCCAGCACCAGGGAAAACGAGCAGTACTTC
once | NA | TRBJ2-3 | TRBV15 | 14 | CATRAQGQGDTQYF | TGTGCCACCAGGGCCCAGGGGCAGGGAGATACGCAGTATTTT
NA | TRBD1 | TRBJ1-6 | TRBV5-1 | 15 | CASSFDRGANSPLHF | TGCGCCAGCAGCTTCGACAGGGGAGCTAATTCACCCCTCCACTTT
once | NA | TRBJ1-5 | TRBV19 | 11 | CATGLPQPQHF | TGTGCCACAGGCCTACCCCAGCCCCAGCATTTT
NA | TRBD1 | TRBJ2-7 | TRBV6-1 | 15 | CASRGRGTGADEQYF | TGTGCCAGCAGGGGTCGCGGGACAGGGGCGGACGAGCAGTACTTC
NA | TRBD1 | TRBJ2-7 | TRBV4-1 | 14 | CASSLSRDRVEQYF | TGCGCCAGCAGCCTGTCCCGGGACAGGGTCGAGCAGTACTTC
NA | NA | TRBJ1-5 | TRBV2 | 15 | CASRLTVQGDQPQHF | TGTGCCAGCAGATTAACTGTACAGGGCGATCAGCCCCAGCATTTT
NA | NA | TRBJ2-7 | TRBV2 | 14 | CASSESVSVYEQYF | TGTGCCAGCAGTGAATCGGTATCTGTCTACGAGCAGTACTTC
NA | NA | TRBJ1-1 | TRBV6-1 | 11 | CASTRMGSAFF | TGTGCCAGCACCAGAATGGGGTCAGCTTTCTTT
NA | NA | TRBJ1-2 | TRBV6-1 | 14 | CASSERLYLGGYTF | TGTGCCAGCAGTGAGAGACTCTACCTCGGGGGCTACACCTTC
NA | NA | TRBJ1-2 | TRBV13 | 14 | CASSTSQGPYGYTF | TGTGCCAGCAGCACCTCCCAGGGCCCCTATGGCTACACCTTC
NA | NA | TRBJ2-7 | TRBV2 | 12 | CASAPGPREQYF | TGTGCCAGCGCCCCTGGACCGCGGGAGCAGTACTTC
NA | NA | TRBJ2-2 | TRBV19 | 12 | CASRSGAGELFF | TGTGCCAGTAGGTCAGGTGCCGGGGAGCTGTTTTTT
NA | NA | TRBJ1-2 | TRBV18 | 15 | CASSLTQNSNYGYTF | TGTGCCAGCTCACTAACACAAAATTCTAACTATGGCTACACCTTC
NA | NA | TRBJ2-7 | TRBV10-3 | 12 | CAISESGAEQYF | TGTGCCATCAGTGAGTCCGGGGCCGAGCAGTACTTC
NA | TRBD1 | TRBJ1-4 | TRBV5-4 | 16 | CASSLDTGATNEKLFF | TGTGCCAGCAGCTTAGACACAGGGGCAACTAATGAAAAACTGTTTTTT
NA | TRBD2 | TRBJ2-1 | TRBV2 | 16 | CASSEEGWDYKGEQFF | TGTGCCAGCAGTGAAGAGGGGTGGGACTACAAGGGTGAGCAGTTCTTC
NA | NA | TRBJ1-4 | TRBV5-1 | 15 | CASSLESTTNEKLFF | TGCGCCAGCAGCTTGGAGTCCACAACTAATGAAAAACTGTTTTTT
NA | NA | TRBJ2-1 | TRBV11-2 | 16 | CASSETARSSYNEQFF | TGTGCCAGCAGCGAGACGGCTAGGAGCTCCTACAATGAGCAGTTCTTC
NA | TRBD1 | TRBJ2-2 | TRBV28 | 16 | CASSSTRGSNTGELFF | TGTGCCAGCAGTTCCACCAGGGGGTCGAACACCGGGGAGCTGTTTTTT
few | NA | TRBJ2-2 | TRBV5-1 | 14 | CASSLAGNTGELFF | TGCGCCAGCAGCTTGGCGGGGAACACCGGGGAGCTGTTTTTT
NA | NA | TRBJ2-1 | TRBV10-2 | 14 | CASMVRSSYNEQFF | TGCGCCAGCATGGTCCGTAGCTCCTACAATGAGCAGTTCTTC
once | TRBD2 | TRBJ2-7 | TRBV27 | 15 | CASSSSGGGSYEQYF | TGTGCCAGCAGTTCTAGCGGGGGGGGTTCCTACGAGCAGTACTTC
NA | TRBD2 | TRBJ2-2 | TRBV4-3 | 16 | CASSQEAGVNTGELFF | TGCGCCAGCAGCCAAGAAGCGGGAGTCAACACCGGGGAGCTGTTTTTT
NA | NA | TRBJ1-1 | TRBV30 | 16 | CAWTGGTIPSNTEAFF | TGTGCCTGGACGGGGGGGACAATACCTTCTAACACTGAAGCTTTCTTT
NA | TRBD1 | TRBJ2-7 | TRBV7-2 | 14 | CASSRTGSSYEQYF | TGTGCCAGCAGCCGGACAGGGAGCTCCTACGAGCAGTACTTC
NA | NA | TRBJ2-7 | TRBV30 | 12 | CAWSLNEDEQYF | TGTGCCTGGAGCTTGAACGAGGACGAGCAGTACTTC
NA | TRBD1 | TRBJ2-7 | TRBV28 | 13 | CASSPRDRYEQYF | TGTGCCAGCAGTCCCCGGGACAGGTACGAGCAGTACTTC
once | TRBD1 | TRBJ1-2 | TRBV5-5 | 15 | CASSLEGQGVYGYTF | TGTGCCAGCAGCTTGGAGGGACAGGGGGTCTATGGCTACACCTTC
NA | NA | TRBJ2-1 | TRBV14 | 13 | CASSQDFVAEQFF | TGTGCCAGCAGCCAAGATTTCGTCGCTGAGCAGTTCTTC
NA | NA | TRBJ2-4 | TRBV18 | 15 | CASSPDSQSKNIQYF | TGTGCCAGCTCTCCAGACAGCCAGTCAAAAAACATTCAGTACTTC
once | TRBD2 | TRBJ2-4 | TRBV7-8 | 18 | CASSNGLAGGPAKNIQYF | TGTGCCAGCAGCAACGGACTAGCGGGGGGGCCCGCCAAAAACATTCAGTACTTC
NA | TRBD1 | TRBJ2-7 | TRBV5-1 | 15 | CASSPDGTGAYEQYF | TGCGCCAGCAGCCCGGACGGGACAGGCGCCTACGAGCAGTACTTC
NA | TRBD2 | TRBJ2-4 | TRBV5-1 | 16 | CASSLITGTRDGIQYF | TGCGCCAGCAGCTTGATCACCGGGACTAGGGACGGCATTCAGTACTTC
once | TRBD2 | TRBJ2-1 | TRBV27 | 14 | CASTSGRATREQFF | TGTGCCAGCACTAGCGGGAGGGCCACCCGTGAGCAGTTCTTC
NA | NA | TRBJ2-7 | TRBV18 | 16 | CASSPQGGGLSYEQYF | TGTGCCAGCTCACCGCAGGGGGGAGGACTCTCCTACGAGCAGTACTTC
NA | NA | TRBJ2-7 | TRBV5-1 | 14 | CASSLSPVNNEQYF | TGCGCCAGCAGCTTGAGCCCAGTCAACAACGAGCAGTACTTC
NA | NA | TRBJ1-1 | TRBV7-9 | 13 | CASSFVGNTEAFF | TGTGCCAGCAGCTTCGTGGGGAACACTGAAGCTTTCTTT
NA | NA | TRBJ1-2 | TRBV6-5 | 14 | CASSYSPGFGGYTF | TGTGCCAGCAGTTACTCTCCAGGTTTTGGAGGCTACACCTTC